This paragraph covers one T cell receptor (beta chain) sequence. These data belong to a study of blood T cell repertoires in COVID-19. Trimming cost V 5 bases and J 0 bases, with 14 bases left between them. The CDR3 consists of 16 residues. The germline V gene encodes CDR1 MNHNY and CDR2 SVGAGI (reference sequence). Repertoires were generated with immunoSEQ multiplex PCR, while TCRdb's copy carries only in-frame clones and drops some. The sample includes some 300,000 clones, around 86% seen only once; the top ten take 1.3%. This rearrangement joins TRBV6-6 to TRBJ1-3, with D unclear. Specimen: peripheral blood. This clonotype originated in a man between 65 and 85 years old with acute or convalescent COVID-19. CDR3 residues: CASSARTRTSGNTIYF. CDR3 DNA sequence: TGTGCCAGCAGTGCCCGGACTAGAACCTCTGGAAACACCATATATTTT.